Described below is a single T cell receptor beta chain sequence and its context. The TCR library protocol was used to attach unique molecular identifiers. These identifiers were attached to individual cDNA molecules. Each CDR3 protein gets one entry after TCRdb re-called the 5' RACE reads with MiXCR. The sample consists of roughly 60,000 distinct CDR3 sequences, approximately 10% of them appearing once. J gave up 2 bases and V 3 bases, and 6 bases lay outside the gene matches. This CDR3 comprises 16 residues. This entry belongs to a study of early T cells in non-severe SARS-CoV-2 infection. Across the whole study: Bulk RNA taken from unsorted whole blood was sequenced, leaving chains unpaired.

J is TRBJ2-3 and V is TRBV12-3 or TRBV12-4; 9 bases match TRBD2. Specimen: whole blood, collected at baseline. The sequence derives from an adult who was a healthcare worker with PCR-confirmed SARS-CoV-2 infection or an uninfected control (not recorded which). CDR3 in amino acids: CASSLLLAGDTDTQYF. CDR3 DNA sequence: TGTGCCAGCAGTTTGCTCTTAGCGGGGGACACAGATACGCAGTATTTT.